This T cell receptor (beta chain) was identified during a study of blood T cell repertoires in COVID-19. The V segment lost 0 bases and the J segment 7 bases; nucleotides outside the gene matches: 3. Germline V gives CDR1 SGDLS, CDR2 YYNGEE. The CDR3 sequence is 14 residues long. Using immunoSEQ multiplex PCR, the repertoire was profiled, and TCRdb retains in-frame clones only, with some absent. The repertoire consists of 110,000 or so clones, with 84% occurring once and the leading ten covering 7.9%. The chain employs TRBV9 and TRBJ1-2; 10 nucleotides line up with TRBD1. The TCR sequence derives from a woman of 80 years or more with active or convalescent COVID-19. The sequenced sample consisted of peripheral blood. CDR3 amino acids: CASSVGTGGLGYTF. CDR3 in DNA: TGTGCCAGCAGCGTAGGGACAGGGGGACTTGGCTACACCTTC.